A single sample is the source of the 5 T cell receptor beta chains below, sequenced in a study of T cell changes during pregnancy in multiple sclerosis. Profiling relied on immunoSEQ multiplex PCR, and the TCRdb table lists in-frame clones only, not all of them. The repertoire holds some 31,000 clones, 75% to 90% seen once, with about 6.4% in the top ten. Sequencing used CD8+ T cells from peripheral blood mononuclear cells, obtained in the second trimester of pregnancy. The origin of the receptors is a female donor with multiple sclerosis, enrolled in a pregnancy study.

This sequence joins TRBV4-3 and TRBJ1-1; D uncertain. Germline assignment: CDR1 LGHNA and CDR2 YSLEER. This CDR3 has 14 residues. The V end lost 0 bases, the J end lost 3 bases, and 8 bases lay between the germline ends. CDR3 nucleotide sequence: TGCGCCAGCAGCCAAGAATACTACTACACTGAAGCTTTCTTT. This sequence encodes CASSQEYYYTEAFF.

CDR3 in DNA: TGTGCCAGCAGTTTAATTAGCGGGGATTACAATGAGCAGTTCTTC. Translation: CASSLISGDYNEQFF. V and J are TRBV27 and TRBJ2-1, with TRBD2 identical over 8 bases. Germline CDR1 and CDR2: MNHEY and SMNVEV (reference sequence). The trim removed 2 bases at V and 4 bases at J, leaving 4 bases unmatched. This CDR3 has 15 residues.

This chain joins TRBV2 and TRBJ2-5; no definite D call. CDR3 size: 13 residues. The germline V and J ends were trimmed by 2 bases and 3 bases, with 7 bases remaining between them. Germline V gene data show CDR1 as SNHLY and CDR2 as FYNNEI. The CDR3 coding sequence is TGTGCCAGCAGTGAATTCGCGGAAGAGACCCAGTACTTC. Amino acid sequence: CASSEFAEETQYF. The variable domain in full, with the rest retrieved from reference TRBV2 and TRBJ2-5, is EPEVTQTPSHQVTQMGQEVILRCVPISNHLYFYWYRQILGQKVEFLVSFYNNEISEKSEIFDDQFSVERPDGSNFTLKIRSTKLEDSAMYFCASSEFAEETQYFGPGTRLLVL.

This clone turned up a few times. This chain connects TRBV19 to TRBJ2-2; 10 positions agree with TRBD2. The J segment lost 2 bases and the V segment lost 7 bases, leaving 4 bases of the junction unmatched. Germline V gene sequence: CDR1 LNHDA, CDR2 SQIVND (reference sequence). The CDR3 consists of 15 residues. This chain's CDR3 is CASTTSGTNTGELFF. For the CDR3, the DNA is TGTGCCAGTACCACTAGCGGGACTAACACCGGGGAGCTGTTTTTT.

This chain connects TRBV10-3 to TRBJ2-1; 11 positions agree with TRBD2. V shed 5 bases and J 6 bases; nucleotides not matched to a gene: 9. CDR1 and CDR2 from the germline V gene are ENHRY and SYGVKD. CDR3 length equals 16 residues. This CDR3 reads CAISSSLGTSGNEQFF. Here the CDR3 DNA reads TGTGCCATCAGTTCGAGTCTCGGGACTAGCGGCAATGAGCAGTTCTTC.